What follows are 25 T cell receptor beta chains derived from one specimen sequenced in a study of memory CD8 T cells in hepatitis C reinfection. Clones were sequenced by immunoSEQ multiplex PCR, and TCRdb holds only the in-frame ones, with some missing. The sample comprises some 40,000 clones, roughly 90% of which are singletons, and 0.95% to 1.5% rests with the top ten. Stated time point: peak reinfection, 3 to 8 weeks after reinfection detection. TCR sequencing was done directly ex vivo on sorted cells, without expansion in vitro. Material for sequencing was naive CD8+ T cells sorted from blood. The receptor set was obtained from a man between 18 and 35 years old with hepatitis C virus infection.

The chain combines TRBV29-1 with TRBJ2-3, with D possibly being TRBD1 (6 bases). Germline values: CDR1 SQVTM, CDR2 ANQGSEA. V lost 3 bases and J 2 bases, leaving 9 bases between the germline ends. CDR3 length: 13 residues. DNA for the CDR3: TGCAGCGTTGAGGGACAAAACACAGATACGCAGTATTTT. Its translation: CSVEGQNTDTQYF.

The rearrangement uses TRBV28 and TRBJ2-5; TRBD2 matches at 10 bases. The ends lost 2 bases at V and 5 bases at J; junction bases unmatched: 5. Germline V CDR1 and CDR2: MDHEN, SYDVKM. This CDR3 is 15 amino acids long. The chain's CDR3 is CASSLLAGVMETQYF. CDR3 in DNA: TGTGCCAGCAGTTTACTAGCGGGGGTCATGGAGACCCAGTACTTC.

In its sample, this clone was seen once. The rearrangement joins TRBV9 to TRBJ2-3, with no clear D. V dropped 4 bases and J dropped 6 bases, with 18 bases sitting between them. The V gene's germline CDR1 is SGDLS and CDR2 YYNGEE. This CDR3 spans 15 amino acids. CDR3 sequence (DNA): TGTGCCAGCAGCCAACCGAGCGATCCGTGGGATACGCAGTATTTT. Its protein product is CASSQPSDPWDTQYF.

This clone was observed a handful of times. The chain has TRBV5-1 and TRBJ1-1; D is possibly TRBD1 (5 bases). Deletions cut 0 bases from V and 4 bases from J, with 13 bases between. Germline CDR1 is SGHRS and CDR2 is YFSETQ. The CDR3 totals 15 residues. The CDR3 DNA reads TGCGCCAGCAGCTTGGCTCAGGGAGGGCCCACTGAAGCTTTCTTT. This codes for CASSLAQGGPTEAFF.

The rearrangement joins TRBV27 to TRBJ2-5, with 8 bases that match TRBD2. CDR3 size: 15 residues. CDR1 MNHEY and CDR2 SMNVEV come from the germline V gene (reference sequence). The V gene end was trimmed by 2 bases and the J gene end by 5 bases; junction bases not matched to a gene: 7. The CDR3 region is CASSLRGGNTETQYF. The CDR3 DNA is TGTGCCAGCAGTTTACGGGGGGGAAACACGGAGACCCAGTACTTC.

The chain employs TRBV29-1 and TRBJ1-3; no clear D gene. CDR3 size: 13 residues. The ends were cut back, 0 bases at V and 7 bases at J, with 10 bases in the middle. The germline CDR1 and CDR2 sequences are SQVTM and ANQGSEA. CDR3 sequence reads: CSVEESTGNTIYF. CDR3 bases: TGCAGCGTTGAAGAAAGCACCGGGAACACCATATATTTT.

The chain has TRBV7-2 and TRBJ2-7; no clear D. Germline V gene lookup returns CDR1 SGHTA and CDR2 FQGNSA. The CDR3 is 15 amino acids. V lost 5 bases and J 3 bases, leaving 17 bases between the germline ends. The CDR3 spells CASSQPLEDYYEQYF. For the CDR3, the DNA is TGTGCCAGCAGCCAACCCCTCGAGGATTACTACGAGCAGTACTTC.

The chain recombines TRBV4-3 with TRBJ1-6, with D unclear. V lost 8 bases and J 0 bases, leaving 11 bases between the germline ends. The CDR3 covers 15 residues. Germline CDR1 is LGHNA and CDR2 is YSLEER. The CDR3 nucleotides are TGCGCCAGCCTCCGGGAAAGCTCCTATAATTCACCCCTCCACTTT. Translated: CASLRESSYNSPLHF.

The chain carries TRBV6-5 and TRBJ2-7; perhaps TRBD1 as D (5 bases). Trimming took 0 bases from V and 3 from J, leaving 9 bases between them. Looked up from germline, CDR1 is MNHEY and CDR2 is SVGAGI. The CDR3 covers 14 residues. This CDR3 reads CASSYSSQGYEQYV. The CDR3 DNA sequence: TGTGCCAGCAGTTACTCGTCCCAGGGCTACGAGCAGTACGTC.

The CDR3 is CASSPPAETGLFGANVLTF. The CDR3 DNA is TGTGCCAGCAGCCCACCAGCGGAGACAGGGTTGTTTGGGGCCAACGTCCTGACTTTC. V is TRBV14 and J is TRBJ2-6; 7 nucleotides line up with TRBD1. Trimming at V came to 4 bases and at J to 3 bases, leaving 15 bases not matched to a gene. CDR3 size: 19 residues. Germline V gene data show CDR1 as SGHDN and CDR2 as FVKESK.

This clone was counted a few times. The chain recombines TRBV7-9 with TRBJ2-1, with TRBD2 matching over 10 bases. Trimming cost V 6 bases and J 6 bases; bases outside gene matches: 8. Germline V gives CDR1 SEHNR, CDR2 FQNEAQ (reference sequence). The CDR3 is made up of 15 amino acids. DNA of the CDR3: TGTGCCAGCAGTCTTACAGCGGGAGGGCCCAATGAGCAGTTCTTC. Protein: CASSLTAGGPNEQFF.

The chain couples TRBV7-8 to TRBJ2-7, with a possible D match to TRBD2 (6 bases). Trimming stripped 1 base from V and 0 bases from J, with 13 bases between. Germline V gives CDR1 SGHVS, CDR2 FQNEAQ. CDR3 length equals 16 residues. The CDR3 sequence: CASSLDRSGSSYEQYV. CDR3 DNA sequence: TGTGCCAGCAGCTTAGACCGTAGCGGCAGCTCCTACGAGCAGTACGTC.

CDR3 region: CASSSTGPDTQYF. DNA for the CDR3: TGTGCCAGCAGTTCGACAGGGCCGGATACGCAGTATTTT. The chain employs TRBV27 and TRBJ2-3; 7 positions agree with TRBD1. The V gene end was trimmed by 4 bases and the J gene end by 6 bases; junction bases not matched to a gene: 4. Germline lookup yields CDR1 MNHEY and CDR2 SMNVEV (reference sequence). CDR3 length equals 13 residues.

This chain joins TRBV19 and TRBJ1-5; 7 bases align to TRBD1. Germline-derived CDR1 and CDR2 are LNHDA and SQIVND (reference sequence). With 1 base clipped from V and 6 bases from J, the junction kept 6 bases outside the gene matches. The CDR3 contains 15 residues. CDR3 bases: TGTGCCAGTAGTATAGGGCGACAGGGAGTTCAGCCCCAGCATTTT. Translated: CASSIGRQGVQPQHF.

The CDR3: CASSTTGFNEQFF. The CDR3 bases are TGTGCCAGCAGCACGACAGGGTTTAATGAGCAGTTCTTC. The chain couples TRBV7-3 to TRBJ2-1; the match to TRBD1 covers 7 bases. V was pared by 5 bases and J by 7 bases, with 5 bases of the junction left unmatched. This CDR3 is 13 amino acids long. CDR1 SGHTA and CDR2 FQGTGA come from the germline V gene.

The chain employs TRBV28 and TRBJ2-7, with 10 nucleotides matching TRBD1. The CDR3 consists of 14 residues. Per the germline V gene, CDR1 is MDHEN and CDR2 is SYDVKM. The junction had 8 bases not matched to a gene; V was cut back by 5 bases and J by 7 bases. The CDR3, as DNA: TGTGCCAGCAGTCGCGACAGGGGGCCCCGGGAGCAGTACTTC. It codes for CASSRDRGPREQYF.

The chain uses TRBV18 and TRBJ2-3; 7 positions match TRBD2. There are 16 residues in the CDR3. The junction had 7 bases not matched to a gene; V was cut back by 0 bases and J by 4 bases. Germline V gene data show CDR1 as KGHSH and CDR2 as LQKENI. CDR3 sequence (DNA): TGTGCCAGCTCACCACCAAAAAGCGGGAAGGCAGATACGCAGTATTTT. Its protein product is CASSPPKSGKADTQYF.

This chain joins TRBV5-1 and TRBJ1-4, with 7 bases identical to TRBD1. Per the germline V gene, CDR1 is SGHRS and CDR2 is YFSETQ. The length of the CDR3 is 17 residues. J lost 0 bases, V lost 5 bases, and 10 bases had no gene match. Here the CDR3 DNA reads TGCGCCAGCAGTCCAGGGACAGCCGCCGCAACTAATGAAAAACTGTTTTTT. It specifies CASSPGTAAATNEKLFF.

The rearrangement uses TRBV19 and TRBJ2-1; weak D call: TRBD2 (5 bases). Trimming shortened V by 3 bases and J by 7 bases, and 19 bases separated the two germline ends. Germline CDR1 and CDR2: LNHDA and SQIVND (reference sequence). CDR3 length equals 16 residues. Here the CDR3 reads CASSMGSANLGNEQFF. DNA for the CDR3: TGTGCCAGTAGTATGGGTAGCGCAAACCTGGGAAATGAGCAGTTCTTC.

The chain combines TRBV7-9 with TRBJ2-7; 11 bases map to TRBD1. Germline lookup yields CDR1 SEHNR and CDR2 FQNEAQ (reference sequence). V lost 5 bases to trimming and J lost 1 base; unmatched junction nucleotides: 4. The CDR3 covers 15 residues. As DNA, the CDR3 is TGTGCCAGCAGCCCAGGACAGGGGGCATCCTACGAGCAGTACTTC. Protein sequence: CASSPGQGASYEQYF.

The chain carries TRBV7-9 and TRBJ2-1, with 7 bases lining up with TRBD1. The germline V gene encodes CDR1 SEHNR and CDR2 FQNEAQ (reference sequence). The junction had 8 bases not matched to a gene; V was cut back by 4 bases and J by 8 bases. This CDR3 is built from 14 residues. CDR3 in DNA: TGTGCCAGCAGCTGGACAGGACCCTCGGATGAGCAGTTCTTC. Protein sequence: CASSWTGPSDEQFF.

This rearrangement joins TRBV5-6 to TRBJ1-5, with a weak D call TRBD1 (6 bases). Germline CDR1 reads SGHDT; CDR2 reads YYEEEE. There are 15 residues in the CDR3. Trimming removed 6 bases from V and 6 bases from J, with 19 bases in between. The CDR3 bases are TGTGCCAGCATTCGGGGGGCAGGAGGTTCTCAGCCCCAGCATTTT. Amino acid sequence: CASIRGAGGSQPQHF.

The chain links TRBV2 to TRBJ2-3; 12 bases line up with TRBD2. Trimming cost V 7 bases and J 5 bases; bases outside gene matches: 7. Germline CDR1 SNHLY, CDR2 FYNNEI. This CDR3 is built from 15 residues. The CDR3 region is CASTLLAGGVDTQYF. The CDR3 bases are TGTGCCAGCACCCTACTAGCGGGGGGCGTAGATACGCAGTATTTT.

The chain uses TRBV27 and TRBJ2-3, with D possibly matching TRBD2 (6 bases). Trimming left V 5 bases short and J 3 bases short, with 15 bases between. This CDR3 has 15 residues. From germline, CDR1 is MNHEY and CDR2 SMNVEV (reference sequence). The CDR3 spells CASSPLGTLTDTQYF. The CDR3 DNA follows: TGTGCCAGCAGTCCTCTTGGGACTCTAACAGATACGCAGTATTTT.

This clone has only one observation. The chain has TRBV5-6 and TRBJ1-3, with TRBD1 matching 9 bases. The CDR3 length is 15 residues. Germline values: CDR1 SGHDT, CDR2 YYEEEE. V was pared by 4 bases and J by 2 bases, with 4 bases of the junction left unmatched. CDR3 sequence: CASSRNRGPGNTIYF. The CDR3 region has the DNA TGTGCCAGCAGCCGAAACAGGGGGCCTGGAAACACCATATATTTT.